The text below deals with one T cell receptor beta chain. Its cognate antigen is unknown. This specimen belongs to a study of radiation and T cells in renal cell carcinoma. Indicated time point: blood 2 weeks post-SBRT. Treatment in this sample: 15 Gy SBRT to primary tumor, nephrectomy 4 weeks later. Radiation-treated patients gave blood at baseline, week 2 and week 4. Trimming took off 0 bases at V and 4 bases at J, with 8 bases between the two ends. Germline V gene sequence: CDR1 SGHDT, CDR2 YYEEEE. The CDR3 consists of 14 residues. Study-wide points: Without pretreatment biopsies, baseline tumor clonotype presence was undetermined.

Produced via immunoSEQ multiplex PCR; TCRdb's table is partial and in-frame only. The sample shows some 80,000 clones, about 86% of them seen only once. The V and J genes are TRBV5-6 and TRBJ2-1; D remains ambiguous. The clonotype was recovered from a woman aged 50 to 60 with renal cell carcinoma. Sequencing was performed on blood, taken from a patient whose treatment included radiotherapy and nephrectomy. The CDR3 coding sequence is TGTGCCAGCAGCTTGGTGGAGAAATACAATGAGCAGTTCTTC. It is translated as CASSLVEKYNEQFF.